This entry features one T cell receptor (beta chain) sequence. This entry comes from a study of lymphopenia after photon versus proton radiotherapy. Germline V lookup: CDR1 LNHDA, CDR2 SQIVND (reference sequence). The CDR3 runs 13 residues. V lost 8 bases and J lost 7, with 18 bases in between. Generated by immunoSEQ multiplex PCR, the TCRdb table keeps only in-frame clones and is missing some. The sample shows more than 80,000 clones, around four fifths of them seen only once. The clonotype was recovered from a man in his sixties with pancreatic cancer. The input for sequencing was peripheral blood, taken from a patient treated with proton-based radiotherapy. The chain uses TRBV19 and TRBJ2-7, with a weak D call TRBD2 (7 bases). CDR3 in DNA: TGTGCCAGTTCCGCGGGGGCTGGTTGGGAGCAGTACTTC. It encodes CASSAGAGWEQYF.